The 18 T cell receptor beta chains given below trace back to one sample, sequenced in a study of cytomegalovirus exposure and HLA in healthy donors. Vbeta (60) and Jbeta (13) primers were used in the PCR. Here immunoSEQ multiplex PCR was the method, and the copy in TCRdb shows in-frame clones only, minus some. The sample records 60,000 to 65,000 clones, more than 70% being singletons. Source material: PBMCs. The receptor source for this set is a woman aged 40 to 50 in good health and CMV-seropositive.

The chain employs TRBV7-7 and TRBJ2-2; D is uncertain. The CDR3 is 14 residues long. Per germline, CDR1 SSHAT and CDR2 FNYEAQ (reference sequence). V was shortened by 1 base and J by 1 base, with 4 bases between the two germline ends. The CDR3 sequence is CASSLEQNTGELFF. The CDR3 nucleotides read TGTGCCAGCAGCTTAGAACAGAACACCGGGGAGCTGTTTTTT.

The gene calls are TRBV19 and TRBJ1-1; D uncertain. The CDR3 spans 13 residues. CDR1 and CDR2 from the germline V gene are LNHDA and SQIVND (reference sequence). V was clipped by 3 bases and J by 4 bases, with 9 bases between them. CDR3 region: CASSMGGVTEAFF. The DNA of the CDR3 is TGTGCCAGTAGTATGGGAGGCGTCACTGAAGCTTTCTTT.

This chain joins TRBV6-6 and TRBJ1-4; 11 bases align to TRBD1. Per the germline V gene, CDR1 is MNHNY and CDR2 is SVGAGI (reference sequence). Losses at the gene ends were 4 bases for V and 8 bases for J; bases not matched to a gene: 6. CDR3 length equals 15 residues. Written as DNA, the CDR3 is TGTGCCAGCAGTTCCGGACAGGGGGCCCAAGAAAAACTGTTTTTT. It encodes CASSSGQGAQEKLFF.

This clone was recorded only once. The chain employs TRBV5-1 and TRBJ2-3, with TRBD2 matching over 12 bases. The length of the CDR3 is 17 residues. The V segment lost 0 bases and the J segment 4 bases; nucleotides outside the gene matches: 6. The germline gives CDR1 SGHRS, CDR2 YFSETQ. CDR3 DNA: TGCGCCAGCAGCTTGGTGCCTAGCGGGGGGGAACCAGATACGCAGTATTTT. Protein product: CASSLVPSGGEPDTQYF.

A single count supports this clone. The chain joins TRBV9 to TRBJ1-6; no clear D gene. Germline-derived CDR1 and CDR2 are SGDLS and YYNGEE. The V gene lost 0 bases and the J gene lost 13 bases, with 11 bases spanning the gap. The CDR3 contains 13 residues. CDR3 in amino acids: CASSVDATAPLHF. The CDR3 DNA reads TGTGCCAGCAGCGTAGACGCCACTGCGCCCCTCCACTTT.

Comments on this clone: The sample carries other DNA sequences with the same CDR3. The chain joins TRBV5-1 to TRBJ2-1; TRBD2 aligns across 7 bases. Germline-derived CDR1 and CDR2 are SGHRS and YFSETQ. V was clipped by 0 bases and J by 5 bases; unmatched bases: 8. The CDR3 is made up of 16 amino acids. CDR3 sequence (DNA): TGCGCCAGCAGCTTGGAGCTAGCGGCGATGAACAATGAGCAGTTCTTC. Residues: CASSLELAAMNNEQFF.

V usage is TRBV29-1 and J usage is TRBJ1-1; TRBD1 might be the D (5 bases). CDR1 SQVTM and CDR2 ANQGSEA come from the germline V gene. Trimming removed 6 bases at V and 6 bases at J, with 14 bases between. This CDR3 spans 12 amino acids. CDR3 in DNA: TGCAGCGTCGCCCCGACAGTATCTGAAGCTTTCTTT. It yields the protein CSVAPTVSEAFF.

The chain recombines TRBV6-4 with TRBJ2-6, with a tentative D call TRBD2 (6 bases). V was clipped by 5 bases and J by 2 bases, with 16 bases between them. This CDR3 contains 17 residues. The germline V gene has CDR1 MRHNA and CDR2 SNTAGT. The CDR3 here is CASSPSEGEAGANVLTF. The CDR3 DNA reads TGTGCCAGCAGTCCGTCGGAGGGCGAGGCTGGGGCCAACGTCCTGACTTTC.

The CDR3 loop is CASTPRLMSNQPQHF. The DNA for the CDR3 is TGTGCCAGCACCCCCCGGTTAATGAGCAATCAGCCCCAGCATTTT. The chain is built from TRBV6-5 and TRBJ1-5; no firm D call. The CDR3 contains 15 residues. The germline V and J ends were trimmed by 7 bases and 1 base, with 14 bases remaining between them. CDR1 is MNHEY, CDR2 SVGAGI, per germline.

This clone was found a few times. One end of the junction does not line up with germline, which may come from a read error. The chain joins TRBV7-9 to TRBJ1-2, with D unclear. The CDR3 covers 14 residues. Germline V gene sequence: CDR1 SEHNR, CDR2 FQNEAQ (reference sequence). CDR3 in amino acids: CSSSLTSNPYGYTF. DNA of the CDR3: TGTTCCAGCAGCTTAACATCCAACCCCTATGGCTACACCTTC.

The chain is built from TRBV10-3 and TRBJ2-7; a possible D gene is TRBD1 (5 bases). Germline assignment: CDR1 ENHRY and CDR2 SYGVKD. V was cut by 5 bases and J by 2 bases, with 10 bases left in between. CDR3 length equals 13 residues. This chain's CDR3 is CAISYDRAYEQYF. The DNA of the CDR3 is TGTGCCATCAGTTACGACAGAGCCTACGAGCAGTACTTC.

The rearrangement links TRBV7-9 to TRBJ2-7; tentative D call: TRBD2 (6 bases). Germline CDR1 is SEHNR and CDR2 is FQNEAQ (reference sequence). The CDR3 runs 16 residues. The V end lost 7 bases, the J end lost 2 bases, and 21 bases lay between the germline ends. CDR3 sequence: CASTFGQGGRTYEQYF. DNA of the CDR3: TGTGCCAGCACCTTCGGGCAGGGAGGAAGAACCTACGAGCAGTACTTC.

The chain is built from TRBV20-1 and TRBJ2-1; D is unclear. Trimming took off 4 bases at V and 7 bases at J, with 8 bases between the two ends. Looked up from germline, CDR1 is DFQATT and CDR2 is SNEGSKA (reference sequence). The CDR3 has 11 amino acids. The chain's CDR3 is CSATTRNEQFF. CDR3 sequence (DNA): TGCAGTGCTACAACCCGGAATGAGCAGTTCTTC.

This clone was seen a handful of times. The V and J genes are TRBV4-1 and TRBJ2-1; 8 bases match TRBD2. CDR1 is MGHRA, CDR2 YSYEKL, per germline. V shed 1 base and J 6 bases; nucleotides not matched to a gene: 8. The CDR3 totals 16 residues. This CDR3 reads CASSQVGSGGFNEQFF. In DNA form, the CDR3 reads TGCGCCAGCAGCCAAGTAGGGAGCGGGGGATTCAATGAGCAGTTCTTC.

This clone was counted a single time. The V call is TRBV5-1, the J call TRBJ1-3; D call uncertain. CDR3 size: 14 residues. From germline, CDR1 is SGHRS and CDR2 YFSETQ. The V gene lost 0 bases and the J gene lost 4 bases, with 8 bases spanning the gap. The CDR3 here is CASSLGTEGNTIYF. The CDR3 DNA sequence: TGCGCCAGCAGCTTGGGAACGGAGGGAAACACCATATATTTT.

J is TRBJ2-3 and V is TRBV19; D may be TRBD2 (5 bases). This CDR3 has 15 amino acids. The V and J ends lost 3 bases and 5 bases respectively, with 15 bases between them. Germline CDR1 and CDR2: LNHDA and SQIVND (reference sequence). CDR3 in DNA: TGTGCCAGTAGTATCAATACTCCCGGAGGAGATACGCAGTATTTT. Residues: CASSINTPGGDTQYF. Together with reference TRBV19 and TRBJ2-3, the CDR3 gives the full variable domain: DGGITQSPKYLFRKEGQNVTLSCEQNLNHDAMYWYRQDPGQGLRLIYYSQIVNDFQKGDIAEGYSVSREKKESFPLTVTSAQKNPTAFYLCASSINTPGGDTQYFGPGTRLTVL.

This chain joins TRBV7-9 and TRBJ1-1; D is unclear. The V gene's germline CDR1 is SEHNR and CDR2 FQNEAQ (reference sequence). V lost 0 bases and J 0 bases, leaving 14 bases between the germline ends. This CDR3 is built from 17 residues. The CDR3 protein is CASSLARGWVVNTEAFF. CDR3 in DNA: TGTGCCAGCAGCTTAGCTCGAGGTTGGGTAGTGAACACTGAAGCTTTCTTT.

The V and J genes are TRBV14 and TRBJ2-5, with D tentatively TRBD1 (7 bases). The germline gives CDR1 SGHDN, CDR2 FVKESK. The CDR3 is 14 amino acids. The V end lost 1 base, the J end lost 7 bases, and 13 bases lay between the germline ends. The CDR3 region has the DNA TGTGCCAGCAGCCAAGGGCAGGGGGGACGGACCCAGTACTTC. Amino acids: CASSQGQGGRTQYF.